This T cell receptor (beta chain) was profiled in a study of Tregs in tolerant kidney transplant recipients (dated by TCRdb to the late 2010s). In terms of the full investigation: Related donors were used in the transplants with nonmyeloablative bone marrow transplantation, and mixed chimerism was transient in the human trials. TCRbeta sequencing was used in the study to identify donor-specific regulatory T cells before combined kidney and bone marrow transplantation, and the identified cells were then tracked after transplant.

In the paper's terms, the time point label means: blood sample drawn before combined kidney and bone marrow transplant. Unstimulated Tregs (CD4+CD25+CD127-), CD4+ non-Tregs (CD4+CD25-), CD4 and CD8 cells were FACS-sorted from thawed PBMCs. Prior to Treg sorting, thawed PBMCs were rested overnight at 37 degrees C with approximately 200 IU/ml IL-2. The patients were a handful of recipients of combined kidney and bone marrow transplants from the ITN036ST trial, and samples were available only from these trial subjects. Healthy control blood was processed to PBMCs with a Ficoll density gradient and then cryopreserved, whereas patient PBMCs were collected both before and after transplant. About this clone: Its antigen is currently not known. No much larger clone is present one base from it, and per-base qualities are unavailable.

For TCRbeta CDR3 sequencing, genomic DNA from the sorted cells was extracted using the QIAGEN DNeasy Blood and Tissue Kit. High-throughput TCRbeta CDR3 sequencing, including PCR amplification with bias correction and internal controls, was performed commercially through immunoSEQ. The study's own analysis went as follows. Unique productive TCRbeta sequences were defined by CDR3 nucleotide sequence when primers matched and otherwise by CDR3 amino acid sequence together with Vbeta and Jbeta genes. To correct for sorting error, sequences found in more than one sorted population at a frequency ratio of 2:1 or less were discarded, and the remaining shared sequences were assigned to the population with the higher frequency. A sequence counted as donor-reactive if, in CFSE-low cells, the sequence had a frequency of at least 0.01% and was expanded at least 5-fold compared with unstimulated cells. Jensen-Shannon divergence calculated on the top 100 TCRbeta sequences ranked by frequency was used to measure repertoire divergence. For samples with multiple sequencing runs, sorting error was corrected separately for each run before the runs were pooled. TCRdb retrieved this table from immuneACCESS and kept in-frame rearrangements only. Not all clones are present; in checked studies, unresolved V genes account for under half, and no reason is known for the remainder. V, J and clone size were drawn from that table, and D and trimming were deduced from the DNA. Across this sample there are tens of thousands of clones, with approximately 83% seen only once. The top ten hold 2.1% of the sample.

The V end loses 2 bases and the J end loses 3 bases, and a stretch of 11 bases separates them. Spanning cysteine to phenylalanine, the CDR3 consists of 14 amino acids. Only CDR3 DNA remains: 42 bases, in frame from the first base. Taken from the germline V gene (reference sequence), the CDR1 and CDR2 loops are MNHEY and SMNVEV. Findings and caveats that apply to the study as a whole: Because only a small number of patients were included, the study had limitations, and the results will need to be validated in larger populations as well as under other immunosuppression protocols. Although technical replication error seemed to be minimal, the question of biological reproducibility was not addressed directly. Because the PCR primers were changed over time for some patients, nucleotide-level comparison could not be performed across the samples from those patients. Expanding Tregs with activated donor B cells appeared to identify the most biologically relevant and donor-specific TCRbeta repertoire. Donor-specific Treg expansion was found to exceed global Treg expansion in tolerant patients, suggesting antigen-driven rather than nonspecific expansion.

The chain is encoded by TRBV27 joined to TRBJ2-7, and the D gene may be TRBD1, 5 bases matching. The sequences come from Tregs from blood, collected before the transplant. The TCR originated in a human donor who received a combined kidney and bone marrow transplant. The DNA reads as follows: TGTGCCAGCAGTTTAGTGGGGCCCGACTACGAGCAGTACTTC. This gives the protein CASSLVGPDYEQYF.